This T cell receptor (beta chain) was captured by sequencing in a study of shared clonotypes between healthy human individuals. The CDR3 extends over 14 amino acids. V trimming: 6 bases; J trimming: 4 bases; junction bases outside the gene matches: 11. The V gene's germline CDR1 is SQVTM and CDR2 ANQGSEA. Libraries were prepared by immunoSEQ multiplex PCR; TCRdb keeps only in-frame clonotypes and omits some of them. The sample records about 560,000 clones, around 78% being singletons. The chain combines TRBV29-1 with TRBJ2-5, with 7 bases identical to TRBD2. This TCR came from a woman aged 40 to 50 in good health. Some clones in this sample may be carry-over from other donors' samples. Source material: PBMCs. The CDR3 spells CSVTGTTELETQYF. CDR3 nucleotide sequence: TGCAGCGTCACCGGGACTACCGAACTAGAGACCCAGTACTTC.